The subject of this entry is one T cell receptor beta chain. What it binds is unknown. In TCRdb, the 5' RACE reads were re-called with MiXCR into one record per CDR3 protein. The profile shows around 370,000 distinct CDR3 sequences, over 20% of them singletons. This record belongs to a study of T-cell memory formation after mild COVID-19. Overall study findings and caveats: There were some responding clones in pre-infection memory, which suggested that cross-reactive memory had joined. Contracting CD8+ clones were enriched in EMRA, CD4+ mainly in CM and EM.

This CDR3 has 16 residues. V trimming: 1 base; J trimming: 5 bases; junction bases outside the gene matches: 6. Germline lookup yields CDR1 LGHNA and CDR2 YNFKEQ. The chain links TRBV4-2 to TRBJ2-7, with 12 bases matching TRBD2. The origin of this receptor is an adult woman who had mild COVID-19 (a few samples of this study predate the infection). Cell type and time point are not known. The specimen sequenced was PBMCs or a T cell subset sorted from them (not recorded which). Here the CDR3 reads CASSQVSLAGGNEQYF. In DNA form, the CDR3 reads TGTGCCAGCAGCCAAGTGTCCCTAGCGGGAGGGAACGAGCAGTACTTC.